Listed below are T cell receptor beta chains from one sample, sequenced in a study of breast tumors, draining lymph nodes, adjacent tissues. Using its own MiXCR run on the multiplex PCR reads, TCRdb lists one record per CDR3 protein. Of some 230,000 distinct CDR3 sequences listed, under 40% are singletons. The sequenced sample was axillary lymph node tissue. The source is a female donor with breast cancer. Some clones in this sample may be carry-over from other donors' samples. Each CDR3 is given with its conserved first and last residue. The D gene is left open where the match is weak. Some rows mark clone size as missing; the rest say once, few, many or name a class of expanded clone.

CDR3nt,CDR3aa,v_gene,j_gene,d_gene,abundance
TGTGCCAGCAGACAGCGTCGGTACGAGCAGTACTTC,CASRQRRYEQYF,TRBV19,TRBJ2-7,.,.
TGCAGCGGATCGACCACGGGACGAGGAGAGACCCAGTACTTC,CSGSTTGRGETQYF,TRBV29-1,TRBJ2-5,.,many
TGTGCCAGCAGCGCCCAACCGGGACAAGGCTATGGCTCCACCTTC,CASSAQPGQGYGSTF,TRBV9,TRBJ1-2,.,.
TGTGCCAGCAGCCCCTCAGTGGAGAACAATGAGCAGTTCTTC,CASSPSVENNEQFF,TRBV7-2,TRBJ2-1,.,many
TGTGCTAGTGGTTTAGGAGTCCCCTACGAGCAGTACTTC,CASGLGVPYEQYF,TRBV12-5,TRBJ2-7,.,.
TGTGCCAGCACCCCGGGACACAACCAAGAGACCCAGTACTTC,CASTPGHNQETQYF,TRBV6-5,TRBJ2-5,.,.
TGCGCCAGCAGCCTGGGACAGGGTTTTCAAGAGACCCAGTACTTC,CASSLGQGFQETQYF,TRBV5-1,TRBJ2-5,TRBD1,.
TGCGCCAGCAGCACCAAGCTAAGCGGCCGATTCAATGAGCAGTTCTTC,CASSTKLSGRFNEQFF,TRBV4-3,TRBJ2-1,.,many
TGTGCCAGCAGCTTAGGGAGCAGGGGGGACATTCAGTACTTC,CASSLGSRGDIQYF,TRBV11-2,TRBJ2-4,.,few
TGCGCCAGCAGCTTGGAAGGGAACTACGAGCAGTACTTC,CASSLEGNYEQYF,TRBV5-1,TRBJ2-7,.,many
TGTGCCAGCAGCTCACAGCCTACGGGGGAGCAGTACTTC,CASSSQPTGEQYF,TRBV7-2,TRBJ2-7,.,many
TGCAGCGTATTGACTAATGAAAAACTGTTTTTT,CSVLTNEKLFF,TRBV29-1,TRBJ1-4,.,.
TGCAGCGACACAGGGGAGGCCTACGAGCAGTACTTC,CSDTGEAYEQYF,TRBV20-1,TRBJ2-7,.,.
TGCGCCAGCAGCTTGGCCGGGGAGCGGGTCTACTACGAGCAGTACTTC,CASSLAGERVYYEQYF,TRBV5-1,TRBJ2-7,.,many
TGTGCCAGCAGCTTAGCGGCTTTC,CASSLAAF,TRBV7-9,TRBJ2-6,.,.
TGTGCCAGCAGCACCGGGACGGAATATGGCTACACCTTC,CASSTGTEYGYTF,TRBV5-4,TRBJ1-2,.,few
TGTGCCAGCAGCTTGGGGGGGCGGGGCACAGATACGCAGTATTTT,CASSLGGRGTDTQYF,TRBV7-2,TRBJ2-3,.,many
TGTGCCACCAGCCCTCGACCTCTCTCACGGGCCAGCACTAAGGCAGATACGCAGTATTTT,CATSPRPLSRASTKADTQYF,TRBV15,TRBJ2-3,.,.
TGTGCCAGCTGCCTCTCCGGACAGGGGACTTACCAAGAGACCCAGTACTTC,CASCLSGQGTYQETQYF,TRBV28,TRBJ2-5,TRBD1,many
TGTGCCAGCAGCTTAGCGGCCCTGAACACTGAAGCTTTCTTT,CASSLAALNTEAFF,TRBV7-9,TRBJ1-1,.,.
TGTGCCAGCGCAAGGCATAGCGGGAGCACAGATACGCAGTATTTT,CASARHSGSTDTQYF,TRBV5-1,TRBJ2-3,TRBD2,few
TGTGCCAGCAGCTTAACGTGGGGAGTGAACACTGAAGCTTTCTTT,CASSLTWGVNTEAFF,TRBV7-9,TRBJ1-1,.,.
TGTGCCAGCAGCTTACAGAGCACAGATACGCAGTATTTT,CASSLQSTDTQYF,TRBV7-2,TRBJ2-3,.,many
TGTGCCACCAGCAGGGCCGGTAGTGGGGAGGAGGAAAAACTGTTTTTT,CATSRAGSGEEEKLFF,TRBV15,TRBJ1-4,.,.
TGTGCCAGCAGCTACAGAACAGGTAGCACAGATACGCAGTATTTT,CASSYRTGSTDTQYF,TRBV7-2,TRBJ2-3,.,many
TGTGCCAACAGCTTATTAGTCGGGGGGAAACAGTTCTTC,CANSLLVGGKQFF,TRBV11-2,TRBJ2-1,TRBD2,.
TGTGCCAGCAGACGAACTAGCGGGGGGGCGCCAGATACGCAGTATTTT,CASRRTSGGAPDTQYF,TRBV2,TRBJ2-3,TRBD2,many
TGTGCCATCAGTGAAGGCAGGGGGATAGGGTCCTACAATGAGCAGTTCTTC,CAISEGRGIGSYNEQFF,TRBV10-3,TRBJ2-1,TRBD1,.
TGTGCCAGCAGCTTAACATCGAATTCACCCCTCCACTTT,CASSLTSNSPLHF,TRBV7-3,TRBJ1-6,.,many
TGTGCCAGCACTCCCGGGGGACTAGCGGGTTACGAGCAGTACTTC,CASTPGGLAGYEQYF,TRBV6-5,TRBJ2-7,TRBD2,few
TGCAGCGTTGAGCCGTTAGTCCAAGAGACCCAGTACTTC,CSVEPLVQETQYF,TRBV29-1,TRBJ2-5,.,many
TGCGCCAGCGGAATTTTCGGACAGGGGGCGGGAGAGCAGTACTTC,CASGIFGQGAGEQYF,TRBV4-1,TRBJ2-7,TRBD1,many
TGCAGTGCTACGGACAGGGGACGCCAAGAGACCCAGTACTTC,CSATDRGRQETQYF,TRBV20-1,TRBJ2-5,TRBD1,many
TGTGCCAGCAGCCCTCGGGCCGTCGGGTCACCCCTCCACTTT,CASSPRAVGSPLHF,TRBV14,TRBJ1-6,.,many
TGTGCCAGCTCAGTTGCCGGGCGGAGCTCCTACGAGCAGTACTTC,CASSVAGRSSYEQYF,TRBV18,TRBJ2-7,.,.
TGTGCCAGCAGTCCTAGGGGACTAGCGGGATTCTACGAGCAGTACTTC,CASSPRGLAGFYEQYF,TRBV25-1,TRBJ2-7,TRBD2,many
TGTGCCAGCAGGCGCCGGGCGGGGGCCTACAACAATGAGCAGTTCTTC,CASRRRAGAYNNEQFF,TRBV2,TRBJ2-1,.,many
TGTGCCAGCAGTGAAGAAGGGTTAAGGAATTCACCCCTCCACTTT,CASSEEGLRNSPLHF,TRBV2,TRBJ1-6,.,many